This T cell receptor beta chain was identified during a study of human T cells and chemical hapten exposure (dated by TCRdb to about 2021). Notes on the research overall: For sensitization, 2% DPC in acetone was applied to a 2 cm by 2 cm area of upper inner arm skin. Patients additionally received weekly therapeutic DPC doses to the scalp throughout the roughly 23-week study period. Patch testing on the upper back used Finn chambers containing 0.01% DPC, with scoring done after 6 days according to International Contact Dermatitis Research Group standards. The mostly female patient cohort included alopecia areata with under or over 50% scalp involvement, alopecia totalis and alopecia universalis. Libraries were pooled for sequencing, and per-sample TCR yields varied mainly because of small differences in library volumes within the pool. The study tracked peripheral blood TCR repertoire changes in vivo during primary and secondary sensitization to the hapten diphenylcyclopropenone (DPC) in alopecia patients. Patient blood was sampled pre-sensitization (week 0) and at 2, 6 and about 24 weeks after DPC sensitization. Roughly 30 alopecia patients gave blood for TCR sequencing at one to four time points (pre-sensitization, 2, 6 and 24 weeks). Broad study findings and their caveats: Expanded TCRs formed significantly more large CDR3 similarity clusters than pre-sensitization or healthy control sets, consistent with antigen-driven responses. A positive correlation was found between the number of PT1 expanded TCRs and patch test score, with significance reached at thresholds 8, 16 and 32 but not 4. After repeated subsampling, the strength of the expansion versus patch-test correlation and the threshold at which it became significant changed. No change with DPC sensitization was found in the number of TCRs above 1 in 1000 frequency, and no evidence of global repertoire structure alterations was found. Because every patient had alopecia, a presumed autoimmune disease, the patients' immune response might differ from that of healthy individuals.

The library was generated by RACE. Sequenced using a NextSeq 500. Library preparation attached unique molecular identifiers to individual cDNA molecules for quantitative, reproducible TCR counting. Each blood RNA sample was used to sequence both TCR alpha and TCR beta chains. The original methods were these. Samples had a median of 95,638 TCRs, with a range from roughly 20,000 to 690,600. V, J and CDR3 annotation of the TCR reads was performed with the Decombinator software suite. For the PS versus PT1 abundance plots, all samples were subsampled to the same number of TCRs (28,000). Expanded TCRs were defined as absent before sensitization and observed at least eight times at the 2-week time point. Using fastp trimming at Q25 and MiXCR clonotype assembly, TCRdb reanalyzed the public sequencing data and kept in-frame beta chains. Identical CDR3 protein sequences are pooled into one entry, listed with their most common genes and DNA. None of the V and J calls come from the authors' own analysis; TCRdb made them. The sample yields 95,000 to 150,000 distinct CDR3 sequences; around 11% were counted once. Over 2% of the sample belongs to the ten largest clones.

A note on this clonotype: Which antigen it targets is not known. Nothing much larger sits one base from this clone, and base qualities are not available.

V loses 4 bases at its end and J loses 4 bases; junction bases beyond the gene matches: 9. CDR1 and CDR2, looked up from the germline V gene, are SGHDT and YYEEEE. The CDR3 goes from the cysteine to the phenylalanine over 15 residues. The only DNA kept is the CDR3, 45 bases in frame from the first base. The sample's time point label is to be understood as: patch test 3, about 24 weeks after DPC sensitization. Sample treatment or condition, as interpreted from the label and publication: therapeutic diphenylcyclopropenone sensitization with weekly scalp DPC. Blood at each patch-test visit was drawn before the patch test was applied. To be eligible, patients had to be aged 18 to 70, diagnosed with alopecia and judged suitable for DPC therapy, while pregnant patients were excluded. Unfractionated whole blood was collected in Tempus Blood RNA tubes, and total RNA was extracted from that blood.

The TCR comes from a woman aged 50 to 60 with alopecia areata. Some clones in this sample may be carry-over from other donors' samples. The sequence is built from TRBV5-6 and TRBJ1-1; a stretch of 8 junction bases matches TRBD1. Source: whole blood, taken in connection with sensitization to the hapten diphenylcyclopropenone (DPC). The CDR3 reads CASSPPQGEVTEAFF. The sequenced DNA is TGTGCCAGCAGCCCACCACAGGGGGAGGTCACTGAAGCTTTCTTT.